This T cell receptor beta chain was identified in a study of response to subunit inactivated influenza vaccine. The table lists this clonotype with a few counts. Per germline, CDR1 SGHTA and CDR2 FQGNSA. The V end was cut by 3 bases, the J end by 6 bases, with 14 bases between. This CDR3 comprises 15 residues. TCRdb reanalysed the RT-PCR reads using MiXCR and keeps one entry per CDR3 protein. The sample has about 780,000 distinct CDR3 sequences, approximately 17% seen once. The gene calls are TRBV7-2 and TRBJ2-2; possible D gene TRBD1, 6 bases. Sequencing used PBMCs from blood, obtained 5 days after vaccination. This TCR was sampled from a man aged 50 to 59 who received an inactivated influenza vaccine. The CDR3 loop is CASSFQQGKAGELFF. The CDR3 nucleotides are TGTGCCAGCAGCTTCCAGCAGGGGAAGGCCGGGGAGCTGTTTTTT.